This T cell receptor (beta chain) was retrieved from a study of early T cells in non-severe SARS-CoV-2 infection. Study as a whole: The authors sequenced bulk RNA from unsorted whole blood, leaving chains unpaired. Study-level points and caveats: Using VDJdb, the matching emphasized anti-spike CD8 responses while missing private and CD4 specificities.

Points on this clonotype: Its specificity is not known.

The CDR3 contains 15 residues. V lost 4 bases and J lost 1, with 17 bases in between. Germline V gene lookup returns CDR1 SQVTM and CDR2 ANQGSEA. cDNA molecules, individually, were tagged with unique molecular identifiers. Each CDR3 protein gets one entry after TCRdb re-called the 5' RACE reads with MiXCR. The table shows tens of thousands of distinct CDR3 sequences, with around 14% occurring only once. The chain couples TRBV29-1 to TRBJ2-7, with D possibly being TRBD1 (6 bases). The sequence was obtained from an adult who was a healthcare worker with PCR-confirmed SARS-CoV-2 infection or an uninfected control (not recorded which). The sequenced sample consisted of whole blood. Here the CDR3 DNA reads TGCAGCGTTGCCGTCGGAAGGACAGTTTCCTACGAGCAGTACTTC. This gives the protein CSVAVGRTVSYEQYF.